The rows below give T cell receptor beta chains drawn from one sample of a study of blood T cell repertoires in COVID-19. The method was immunoSEQ multiplex PCR; TCRdb's version includes in-frame clones alone and lacks a portion of them. This repertoire shows some 670,000 clones, around 89% found once; its top ten account for 0.2% to 0.3%. What was sequenced was peripheral blood. The receptor set was obtained from a woman aged 18-29 years with acute or convalescent COVID-19. The CDR3 runs from the conserved cysteine through the conserved F or W. Fields, in order: D gene, V gene, clone size, J gene, CDR3 DNA, CDR3 protein. A D gene is named only where the DNA matches it firmly. Clone size is not always given. Where it is, it says once, few, many or a class for expanded clones.

D: TRBD1; V: TRBV2; size: -; J: TRBJ1-5; DNA: TGTGCCAGCACAGGGGGCACGTATAGCAATCAGCCCCAGCATTTT; CDR3: CASTGGTYSNQPQHF
D: -; V: TRBV25-1; size: -; J: TRBJ2-3; DNA: TGTGCCAGCAGTGCGACAGGCACAGATACGCAGTATTTT; CDR3: CASSATGTDTQYF
D: -; V: TRBV7-9; size: -; J: TRBJ1-2; DNA: TGTGCCAGCAGCTCCCCTGACAGTTCAAACTATGGCTACACCTTC; CDR3: CASSSPDSSNYGYTF
D: TRBD2; V: TRBV19; size: -; J: TRBJ2-7; DNA: TGTGCCAGTAGTATAGAAGCCGGGGGGGTTGGACTTCTCTACGAGCAGTACTTC; CDR3: CASSIEAGGVGLLYEQYF
D: -; V: TRBV5-1; size: -; J: TRBJ2-7; DNA: TGCGCCAGCAGCTTCCGACAGGACCCGGACGAGCAGTACTTC; CDR3: CASSFRQDPDEQYF
D: -; V: TRBV5-1; size: -; J: TRBJ2-7; DNA: TGCGCCAGCAGCTTGCGGGAAGCCTACGAGCAGTACTTC; CDR3: CASSLREAYEQYF
D: -; V: TRBV13; size: -; J: TRBJ1-2; DNA: TGTGCCAGCAGCTTACCCAGGGTCGGTCCTGGCTACACCTTC; CDR3: CASSLPRVGPGYTF
D: -; V: TRBV15; size: -; J: TRBJ1-5; DNA: TGTGCCACCCAGGTACAGGGAGGGAATCAGCCCCAGCATTTT; CDR3: CATQVQGGNQPQHF
D: TRBD1; V: TRBV10-1; size: -; J: TRBJ1-4; DNA: TGCGCCAGCAGTGACCCAAACGACAGGGTCTCGGCAAAACTGTTTTTT; CDR3: CASSDPNDRVSAKLFF
D: -; V: TRBV6-1; size: -; J: TRBJ1-3; DNA: TGTGCCAGCAGTGAAGTGAGACAAGGAAACACCATATATTTT; CDR3: CASSEVRQGNTIYF
D: -; V: TRBV5-1; size: -; J: TRBJ1-1; DNA: TGCGCCAGCAGCAGCTCTAGGGGACAATCCCAAGGTCATAAGGTTTTCTTT; CDR3: CASSSSRGQSQGHKVFF
D: TRBD1; V: TRBV5-1; size: -; J: TRBJ1-1; DNA: TGCGCCAGCAGCCCGGGACAGGGGGCTGAAGCTTTCTTT; CDR3: CASSPGQGAEAFF
D: TRBD1; V: TRBV6-6; size: -; J: TRBJ1-6; DNA: TGTGCCAGCAGTCCCAGGGGGAAGAGCTCCTATAATTCACCCCTCCACTTT; CDR3: CASSPRGKSSYNSPLHF
D: TRBD1; V: TRBV18; size: -; J: TRBJ2-1; DNA: TGTGCCAGCTCACCACTACTGGCCCAAACAGGGGGCAATGAGCAGTTCTTC; CDR3: CASSPLLAQTGGNEQFF
D: -; V: TRBV6-1; size: once; J: TRBJ1-1; DNA: TGTGCCAGCAGTGAAGCGCGAACAGGCTGGAACACTGAAGCTTTCTTT; CDR3: CASSEARTGWNTEAFF
D: TRBD1; V: TRBV5-8; size: -; J: TRBJ1-2; DNA: TGTGCCAGCAGTGACAGGGACTTC; CDR3: CASSDRDF
D: -; V: TRBV7-8; size: once; J: TRBJ1-2; DNA: TGTGCCAGCAGCTTAGTAGGCGGGCTAACTAACTATGGCTACACCTTC; CDR3: CASSLVGGLTNYGYTF
D: -; V: TRBV5-1; size: once; J: TRBJ2-7; DNA: TGCGCCAGCAGCCCAACCCCCAGGGGACGTGGGCTTCACGAGCAGTACTTC; CDR3: CASSPTPRGRGLHEQYF
D: -; V: TRBV30; size: -; J: TRBJ1-6; DNA: TGTGCCTGGAACCCTCTCAAGCTGAATTCACCCCTCCACTTT; CDR3: CAWNPLKLNSPLHF
D: TRBD2; V: TRBV3-1/TRBV3-2; size: -; J: TRBJ2-3; DNA: TGTGCCAGCAGCTCGCTGGGCCAGCGGGGGGATCCTTCCGATACGCAGTATTTT; CDR3: CASSSLGQRGDPSDTQYF
D: -; V: TRBV7-2; size: -; J: TRBJ1-2; DNA: TGTGCCAGCAGCTTAGGTCCGGGTCTCTTAAGTAGGGGCTATGGCTACACCTTC; CDR3: CASSLGPGLLSRGYGYTF
D: TRBD2; V: TRBV7-3; size: few; J: TRBJ2-3; DNA: TGTGCCAGCAGCCCCCGACTAGCGGGGGCAGATACGCAGTATTTT; CDR3: CASSPRLAGADTQYF
D: -; V: TRBV29-1; size: -; J: TRBJ2-5; DNA: TGCAGCGTTGAACTAGCCGGGGAGACCCAGTACTTC; CDR3: CSVELAGETQYF
D: -; V: TRBV2; size: -; J: TRBJ2-7; DNA: TGTGCCAGCAGTGTGCACAGGAGCTCCTACGAGCAGTACTTC; CDR3: CASSVHRSSYEQYF
D: -; V: TRBV29-1; size: -; J: TRBJ2-1; DNA: TGCAGCGTTGAGGCCCTGTGGAATGAGCAGTTCTTC; CDR3: CSVEALWNEQFF